Below are 29 T cell receptor beta chains sequenced from a single sample in a study of beta chain features in type 1 diabetes. Study observations and caveats: Among all four CD4+ subsets, Type 1 diabetes patients had TCRB CDR3s that were moderately but significantly shorter.

Their specific antigens are unknown. All of the isolated RNA was reverse transcribed, so expressed TCRB transcripts were sequenced. Profiled with immunoSEQ multiplex PCR; TCRdb holds only in-frame clones, not every one. This sample has 250,000 to 350,000 clones, with about 15% found just once. Sequencing was carried out using naive CD4+ T cells from blood. These TCRs come from a man aged 18 to 29 with type 1 diabetes.

There are a few counts of this clone. The chain uses TRBV4-2 and TRBJ2-2; tentatively, D is TRBD2 (6 bases). This CDR3 has 16 residues. The germline V and J ends were trimmed by 5 bases and 0 bases, with 13 bases remaining between them. CDR1 is LGHNA, CDR2 YNFKEQ, per germline. The CDR3 protein is CASSSRDSTNTGELFF. The CDR3 region has the DNA TGTGCCAGCAGCTCCCGGGACTCGACGAACACCGGGGAGCTGTTTTTT.

Only a few counts were recorded for this clone. This chain uses TRBV10-3 with TRBJ2-4; 8 bases agree with TRBD1. The junction had 6 bases not matched to a gene; V was cut back by 2 bases and J by 9 bases. Germline CDR1 ENHRY, CDR2 SYGVKD. This CDR3 contains 14 residues. The CDR3 bases are TGTGCCATCAGTGAGCCTGACAGGGGAGGCATTCAGTACTTC. This gives the protein CAISEPDRGGIQYF.

Only a few counts were recorded for this clone. V is TRBV18 and J is TRBJ2-5; 7 bases agree with TRBD1. CDR3 length equals 11 residues. Losses at the gene ends were 5 bases for V and 13 bases for J; bases not matched to a gene: 7. The germline gives CDR1 KGHSH, CDR2 LQKENI. CDR3 bases: TGTGCCAGCTCAAAACAGGGGCCCACGTACTTC. It is translated as CASSKQGPTYF.

This clone has just a few counts. V gene TRBV6-6 combines with J gene TRBJ2-7, with 8 positions matching TRBD1. The ends lost 5 bases at V and 6 bases at J; junction bases unmatched: 6. Germline V lookup: CDR1 MNHNY, CDR2 SVGAGI (reference sequence). This CDR3 is 13 amino acids long. CDR3 sequence: CASSPRDRSEQYF. CDR3 DNA sequence: TGTGCCAGCAGTCCCCGGGACAGGTCCGAGCAGTACTTC.

The sample holds a few counts of this clone. This rearrangement joins TRBV28 to TRBJ1-2, with 11 bases identical to TRBD1. The length of the CDR3 is 19 residues. Looked up from germline, CDR1 is MDHEN and CDR2 is SYDVKM. Trimming cost V 5 bases and J 2 bases; bases outside gene matches: 16. CDR3 DNA: TGTGCCAGCAGTCCCCTCGCCCCGGGACAGGGGGGTCTAAACTATGGCTACACCTTC. The encoded protein is CASSPLAPGQGGLNYGYTF.

This chain links TRBV4-1 with TRBJ2-1; TRBD2 is a possible D gene (6 bases). The V gene's germline CDR1 is MGHRA and CDR2 YSYEKL. V shed 5 bases and J shed 2 bases, with 22 bases lying between them. This CDR3 region has 18 residues. Here the CDR3 reads CASSSSDVAAMAYNEQFF. In DNA form, the CDR3 reads TGCGCCAGCAGCTCTAGCGACGTAGCGGCGATGGCCTACAATGAGCAGTTCTTC.

This clone was found a few times. The chain has TRBV7-8 and TRBJ2-7, with TRBD1 identical over 10 bases. The CDR3 contains 15 residues. Germline V gene sequence: CDR1 SGHVS, CDR2 FQNEAQ. The ends lost 5 bases at V and 2 bases at J; junction bases unmatched: 6. CDR3 sequence reads: CASSLGTGVTYEQYF. CDR3 DNA sequence: TGTGCCAGCAGCCTAGGGACAGGGGTGACCTACGAGCAGTACTTC. The whole variable domain, filled in from reference TRBV7-8 and TRBJ2-7, reads GAGVSQSPRYKVAKRGQDVALRCDPISGHVSLFWYQQALGQGPEFLTYFQNEAQLDKSGLPSDRFFAERPEGSVSTLKIQRTQQEDSAVYLCASSLGTGVTYEQYFGPGTRLTVT.

The sample holds a few counts of this clone. CDR3 in DNA: TGTGCCTGGAGTATTAAACTGGAGGTATTAAACGAGCAGTACTTC. Encoded protein: CAWSIKLEVLNEQYF. The chain couples TRBV30 to TRBJ2-7, with D possibly matching TRBD2 (5 bases). V lost 2 bases to trimming and J lost 5 bases, with 19 bases between them. This CDR3 contains 15 residues. Germline-derived CDR1 and CDR2 are GTSNPN and SVGIG (reference sequence).

A note on this clone: Other nucleotide sequences from this sample produce the same CDR3. The V call is TRBV18, the J call TRBJ2-5; tentatively, D is TRBD1 (6 bases). CDR3 length equals 15 residues. Trimming removed 2 bases from V and 0 bases from J, with 10 bases in between. Germline assignment: CDR1 KGHSH and CDR2 LQKENI. The CDR3 DNA is TGTGCCAGCTCACCAAACAGGGCGGACCAAGAGACCCAGTACTTC. Protein product: CASSPNRADQETQYF.

This clone was observed a handful of times. This chain links TRBV30 with TRBJ2-5; 9 bases agree with TRBD1. CDR1 and CDR2 (germline): GTSNPN, SVGIG (reference sequence). Trimming at V came to 5 bases and at J to 3 bases, leaving 4 bases not matched to a gene. The CDR3 sequence is 13 residues long. CDR3 amino acids: CAWGGQGKETQYF. The CDR3 DNA follows: TGTGCCTGGGGGGGACAGGGTAAAGAGACCCAGTACTTC.

The chain is built from TRBV29-1 and TRBJ1-3; 8 positions match TRBD1. After removal of 6 bases from V and 0 bases from J, the junction contained 4 bases not matched to a gene. This CDR3 region has 14 residues. Germline V gene data show CDR1 as SQVTM and CDR2 as ANQGSEA. The CDR3 protein is CSVRQGSSGNTIYF. The CDR3 nucleotides are TGCAGCGTGAGACAGGGGTCCTCTGGAAACACCATATATTTT. Drawing the rest from reference TRBV29-1 and TRBJ1-3, the complete variable domain is SAVISQKPSRDICQRGTSLTIQCQVDSQVTMMFWYRQQPGQSLTLIATANQGSEATYESGFVIDKFPISRPNLTFSTLTVSNMSPEDSSIYLCSVRQGSSGNTIYFGEGSWLTVV.

This clone showed up just once. V and J are TRBV4-3 and TRBJ1-6; D unclear. The CDR3 extends over 15 amino acids. Looked up from germline, CDR1 is LGHNA and CDR2 is YSLEER. Deletions cut 4 bases from V and 9 bases from J, with 16 bases between. The CDR3 sequence is CASSPGPHVGSPLHF. The CDR3 DNA reads as TGCGCCAGCAGCCCTGGCCCCCACGTTGGTTCACCCCTCCACTTT.

CDR3 protein: CSPCGPTEAFF. CDR3 bases: TGCAGTCCTTGCGGCCCCACTGAAGCTTTCTTT. The chain recombines TRBV20-1 with TRBJ1-1; D is ambiguous. Germline V gene lookup returns CDR1 DFQATT and CDR2 SNEGSKA (reference sequence). The CDR3 spans 11 residues. Trimming stripped 8 bases from V and 4 bases from J, with 11 bases between.

This rearrangement joins TRBV29-1 to TRBJ2-5, with D perhaps matching TRBD2 (6 bases). Trimming stripped 6 bases from V and 2 bases from J, with 13 bases between. Germline lookup yields CDR1 SQVTM and CDR2 ANQGSEA. CDR3 size: 13 residues. As DNA, the CDR3 is TGCAGCGTGTCGGGACTCCTGCAAGAGACCCAGTACTTC. This gives the protein CSVSGLLQETQYF. The variable domain in full, with the rest retrieved from reference TRBV29-1 and TRBJ2-5, is SAVISQKPSRDICQRGTSLTIQCQVDSQVTMMFWYRQQPGQSLTLIATANQGSEATYESGFVIDKFPISRPNLTFSTLTVSNMSPEDSSIYLCSVSGLLQETQYFGPGTRLLVL.

The gene calls are TRBV28 and TRBJ2-1; the match to TRBD1 covers 12 bases. Losses at the gene ends were 2 bases for V and 9 bases for J; bases not matched to a gene: 5. Germline-derived CDR1 and CDR2 are MDHEN and SYDVKM. This CDR3 has 15 amino acids. CDR3 DNA: TGTGCCAGCAGTTTAGGGGGACAGGGGGCCGGTGAGCAGTTCTTC. Amino acid sequence: CASSLGGQGAGEQFF.

V gene TRBV30 combines with J gene TRBJ1-1, with D perhaps TRBD1 (5 bases). Germline CDR1 and CDR2: GTSNPN and SVGIG (reference sequence). Trimming left V 2 bases short and J 0 bases short, with 16 bases between. The CDR3 is 16 residues long. The CDR3 loop reads CAWSRGSGFMNTEAFF. The CDR3 DNA is TGTGCCTGGAGTAGAGGCTCAGGGTTCATGAACACTGAAGCTTTCTTT.

This clone was seen more than once but under ten times. V is TRBV5-1 and J is TRBJ2-7; no definite D call. Per the germline V gene, CDR1 is SGHRS and CDR2 is YFSETQ. V was clipped by 0 bases and J by 7 bases, with 8 bases between them. The CDR3 spans 12 residues. CDR3 coding DNA: TGCGCCAGCAGCTTGGGACACTTGGAGCAGTACTTC. Its protein product is CASSLGHLEQYF.

This chain joins TRBV5-3 and TRBJ1-1, with unresolved D. TRBV5-3 is an ORF; its function is uncertain. This CDR3 is 13 amino acids long. Between the trimmed V and J ends, which lost 3 bases and 1 base, there was a span of 7 bases. As DNA, the CDR3 is TGTGCCAGAAGCTGGCACGAGAACACTGAAGCTTTCTTT. Amino acids: CARSWHENTEAFF.

This chain connects TRBV6-5 to TRBJ2-3; D is unresolved. The germline V gene encodes CDR1 MNHEY and CDR2 SVGAGI. V lost 6 bases and J lost 5, with 9 bases in between. The CDR3 is made up of 12 amino acids. DNA of the CDR3: TGTGCCAGCAGAGCAAGCCAAGATACGCAGTATTTT. Its translation: CASRASQDTQYF.

The chain couples TRBV19 to TRBJ2-1; D is unresolved. V was pared by 3 bases and J by 0 bases, with 12 bases between. Germline V gene sequence: CDR1 LNHDA, CDR2 SQIVND (reference sequence). This CDR3 comprises 16 residues. CDR3 sequence reads: CASSIIARSSYNEQFF. CDR3 sequence (DNA): TGTGCCAGTAGTATTATTGCGAGGAGCTCCTACAATGAGCAGTTCTTC.

CDR3 nucleotide sequence: TGTGCCTGGAGTGTATTCTACAGGGGAGACTATGGCTACACCTTC. It yields the protein CAWSVFYRGDYGYTF. This rearrangement joins TRBV30 to TRBJ1-2; 7 nucleotides match TRBD1. This CDR3 has 15 amino acids. Unmatched junction bases numbered 7, after V lost 0 bases and J lost 3 bases. Germline-derived CDR1 and CDR2 are GTSNPN and SVGIG (reference sequence).

This chain uses TRBV19 with TRBJ2-1; D is unresolved. This CDR3 spans 13 amino acids. Trimming stripped 6 bases from V and 9 bases from J, with 15 bases between. Germline V lookup: CDR1 LNHDA, CDR2 SQIVND (reference sequence). CDR3 loop: CASSEEAQIEQFF. The CDR3 region has the DNA TGTGCCAGTAGCGAAGAGGCCCAAATTGAGCAGTTCTTC.

This chain joins TRBV6-5 and TRBJ2-1; TRBD2 matches 12 bases. The CDR3 runs to 15 residues. Germline loops: CDR1 MNHEY, CDR2 SVGAGI. The V segment lost 7 bases and the J segment 7 bases; nucleotides outside the gene matches: 8. The CDR3 reads CASNLAGGPRNEQFF. The CDR3, as DNA: TGTGCCAGCAACCTAGCGGGAGGGCCGAGAAATGAGCAGTTCTTC.

This clone occurred a few times. The V and J genes are TRBV18 and TRBJ2-7; TRBD2 is a possible D gene (6 bases). CDR1 and CDR2 (germline): KGHSH, LQKENI. Deletions cut 5 bases from V and 2 bases from J, with 19 bases between. The CDR3 spans 16 residues. The CDR3 DNA follows: TGTGCCAGCTCAGAACATTTCGGGGGAGAGGCCTACGAGCAGTACTTC. This encodes CASSEHFGGEAYEQYF.

The rearrangement uses TRBV18 and TRBJ2-7; 11 bases align to TRBD1. Looked up from germline, CDR1 is KGHSH and CDR2 is LQKENI. The CDR3 has 16 amino acids. V shed 4 bases and J 0 bases; nucleotides not matched to a gene: 5. The CDR3 protein is CASSRRDRGSSYEQYF. The CDR3 region has the DNA TGTGCCAGCTCACGACGGGACAGGGGGAGCTCCTACGAGCAGTACTTC.

J is TRBJ1-5 and V is TRBV28; the D gene is possibly TRBD1 (5 bases). CDR3 length: 15 amino acids. V was trimmed by 3 bases and J by 5 bases, leaving 14 bases between them. CDR1 MDHEN and CDR2 SYDVKM come from the germline V gene. This chain's CDR3 is CASSFVSRADQPQHF. Written as DNA, the CDR3 is TGTGCCAGCAGTTTCGTTTCCAGGGCGGATCAGCCCCAGCATTTT.

The chain combines TRBV30 with TRBJ2-3; 7 positions agree with TRBD1. The J segment lost 5 bases and the V segment lost 3 bases, leaving 14 bases of the junction unmatched. This CDR3 is 16 amino acids long. Germline-derived CDR1 and CDR2 are GTSNPN and SVGIG (reference sequence). As DNA, the CDR3 is TGTGCCTGGAGCCCCACTCGACAGGGTATGATAGATACGCAGTATTTT. Encoded protein: CAWSPTRQGMIDTQYF.

The gene calls are TRBV11-2 and TRBJ2-1; weak D call: TRBD2 (8 bases). This CDR3 spans 17 amino acids. From germline, CDR1 is SGHAT and CDR2 FQNNGV. V lost 6 bases and J 8 bases, leaving 26 bases between the germline ends. As DNA, the CDR3 is TGTGCCAGCAGGAGACCGGGAGGGCCAAGGGGGCAAGATGAGCAGTTCTTC. As protein: CASRRPGGPRGQDEQFF.

The CDR3 DNA sequence: TGCAGCGTTCCTAGACAGGGCGGTCCGATCGGGGAGCTGTTTTTT. It codes for CSVPRQGGPIGELFF. V usage is TRBV29-1 and J usage is TRBJ2-2, with 7 nucleotides matching TRBD1. Germline CDR1 is SQVTM and CDR2 is ANQGSEA. This CDR3 has 15 amino acids. The V gene end was trimmed by 5 bases and the J gene end by 7 bases; junction bases not matched to a gene: 13.